A single sample is the source of the 24 T cell receptor beta chains below, sequenced in a study of vaccination effects on CD4 cells after COVID-19. Using viral peptide pools, the ViraFEST assay grew out antigen-specific CD4+ T cells prior to sequencing. Following culture for about ten days, CD4+ T cells were isolated. Participants received two doses of either the BNT162b2 or mRNA-1273 vaccine. The antigens of these receptors remain unknown. Assay used: immunoSEQ multiplex PCR; TCRdb lists only in-frame clones, some missing. The sample lists about 24,000 clones, 69% occurring once. This material consisted of CD4+ T cells from PBMCs cultured with SARS-CoV-2 spike peptides, taken after COVID-19 vaccination. Receptor source: a human donor who received a COVID-19 vaccine.

V usage is TRBV19 and J usage is TRBJ1-6; D unclear. Trimming removed 6 bases from V and 11 bases from J, with 23 bases in between. This CDR3 is built from 16 residues. The germline CDR1 and CDR2 sequences are LNHDA and SQIVND (reference sequence). CDR3 amino acids: CASSLNPAGIGAPLHF. In DNA, the CDR3 is TGTGCCAGTAGCCTCAACCCGGCGGGGATTGGGGCACCCCTCCACTTT.

This rearrangement joins TRBV4-1 to TRBJ1-4; D remains unclear. CDR3 size: 15 residues. The germline V gene has CDR1 MGHRA and CDR2 YSYEKL. V was cut by 4 bases and J by 0 bases, with 9 bases left in between. CDR3 in amino acids: CASSPMGTTNEKLFF. The CDR3 bases are TGCGCCAGCAGCCCGATGGGGACAACTAATGAAAAACTGTTTTTT.

This chain links TRBV18 with TRBJ1-3; 12 bases line up with TRBD1. The germline V gene encodes CDR1 KGHSH and CDR2 LQKENI. This CDR3 spans 17 amino acids. With V trimmed by 0 bases and J by 4 bases, 4 bases remained unmatched. The CDR3 bases are TGTGCCAGCTCACCACCGGGGACAGGGGGCCTCGGAAACACCATATATTTT. Translating it yields CASSPPGTGGLGNTIYF.

V is TRBV5-8 and J is TRBJ2-1; 12 nucleotides match TRBD2. The CDR3 is 14 residues long. Germline CDR1 is SGHTS and CDR2 is YDEGEE. V lost 8 bases and J lost 7; bases outside the gene matches: 7. CDR3 protein: CARRKTSGRNEQFF. DNA for the CDR3: TGTGCCAGGCGGAAGACTAGCGGGAGAAATGAGCAGTTCTTC.

The chain carries TRBV7-7 and TRBJ2-1; D gene uncertain. CDR1 SSHAT and CDR2 FNYEAQ come from the germline V gene (reference sequence). The CDR3 spans 16 residues. Trimming took off 6 bases at V and 1 base at J, with 16 bases between the two ends. CDR3 region: CASSSGRTISYNEQFF. DNA of the CDR3: TGTGCCAGCAGTTCCGGACGGACCATTTCCTACAATGAGCAGTTCTTC.

The chain has TRBV11-3 and TRBJ2-6; D gene ambiguous. V lost 6 bases and J 2 bases, leaving 17 bases between the germline ends. The CDR3 is made up of 17 amino acids. Germline assignment: CDR1 SGHNT and CDR2 YENEEA. CDR3 in DNA: TGTGCCAGCAGAAGGCTTAGAGCTGGGCCTGGGGCCAACGTCCTGACTTTC. Translating gives CASRRLRAGPGANVLTF. Supplemented by reference TRBV11-3 and TRBJ2-6, the full variable domain reads EAGVVQSPRYKIIEKKQPVAFWCNPISGHNTLYWYLQNLGQGPELLIRYENEEAVDDSQLPKDRFSAERLKGVDSTLKIQPAELGDSAVYLCASRRLRAGPGANVLTFGAGSRLTVL.

V usage is TRBV29-1 and J usage is TRBJ2-1; 7 bases align to TRBD1. Germline V gene lookup returns CDR1 SQVTM and CDR2 ANQGSEA. Germline trimming cut 0 bases from V and 0 bases from J; bases unmatched to any gene: 11. The CDR3 covers 18 residues. The CDR3 nucleotides read TGCAGCGTTGAAGATTTGGAGAGGGGGCTGAGCTCCTACAATGAGCAGTTCTTC. This codes for CSVEDLERGLSSYNEQFF.

The V gene is TRBV19, the J gene TRBJ2-7; D might be TRBD2 (5 bases). This CDR3 has 12 residues. Germline V gene data show CDR1 as LNHDA and CDR2 as SQIVND (reference sequence). V gave up 4 bases and J gave up 6 bases, with 10 bases separating them. DNA for the CDR3: TGTGCCAGTAGTACTTACCGGGGCGAGCAGTACTTC. Translated, it gives CASSTYRGEQYF.

This clone was counted between two and nine times. The chain combines TRBV30 with TRBJ2-2; 12 bases line up with TRBD1. V dropped 3 bases and J dropped 7; count of bases not matched to a gene: 3. Germline V gives CDR1 GTSNPN, CDR2 SVGIG (reference sequence). This CDR3 comprises 14 residues. The CDR3 nucleotides read TGTGCCTGGAGGGGGACAGGGGGCATCGGGGAGCTGTTTTTT. This translates into CAWRGTGGIGELFF.

J is TRBJ1-1 and V is TRBV11-2; unclear D gene. The CDR3 is made up of 15 amino acids. Germline V CDR1 and CDR2: SGHAT, FQNNGV. Trimming removed 5 bases at V and 6 bases at J, with 19 bases between. The CDR3 is CASSRAGRSRPEAFF. The DNA for the CDR3 is TGTGCCAGCAGCCGAGCGGGTAGGAGCAGACCTGAAGCTTTCTTT.

The gene calls are TRBV12-3 or TRBV12-4 and TRBJ2-7; D is ambiguous. The CDR3 is 13 amino acids. Deletions cut 5 bases from V and 0 bases from J, with 8 bases between. CDR3 sequence (DNA): TGTGCCAGCAGTCTACTTTCCTCCTACGAGCAGTACTTC. It specifies CASSLLSSYEQYF.

This sequence joins TRBV18 and TRBJ1-2; possibly TRBD1 for D (5 bases). The CDR3 is 13 amino acids. V was trimmed by 1 base and J by 3 bases, leaving 6 bases between them. Germline values: CDR1 KGHSH, CDR2 LQKENI. For the CDR3, the DNA is TGTGCCAGCTCACCACGGGACGACTATGGCTACACCTTC. Protein sequence: CASSPRDDYGYTF. The whole variable domain, filled in from reference TRBV18 and TRBJ1-2, reads NAGVMQNPRHLVRRRGQEARLRCSPMKGHSHVYWYRQLPEEGLKFMVYLQKENIIDESGMPKERFSAEFPKEGPSILRIQQVVRGDSAAYFCASSPRDDYGYTFGSGTRLTVV.

The count of this clone is one. The chain employs TRBV6-5 and TRBJ2-7, with D uncertain. Germline V gives CDR1 MNHEY, CDR2 SVGAGI. The CDR3 is 14 amino acids. Trimming cost V 6 bases and J 1 base, with 13 bases left between them. The CDR3 is CASRQTVFSYEQYF. CDR3 bases: TGTGCCAGCAGGCAAACAGTTTTTTCCTACGAGCAGTACTTC.

The V and J genes are TRBV25-1 and TRBJ2-5; D not certain. The CDR3 sequence is 16 residues long. Germline CDR1 and CDR2: MGHDK and SYGVNS. The germline V and J ends were trimmed by 3 bases and 0 bases, with 14 bases remaining between them. This chain's CDR3 is CASSEDHTLYQETQYF. In DNA form, the CDR3 reads TGTGCCAGCAGTGAGGATCACACGCTGTACCAAGAGACCCAGTACTTC.

The chain joins TRBV2 to TRBJ2-3; D is unclear. In germline, CDR1 is SNHLY, CDR2 FYNNEI. The CDR3 is made up of 15 amino acids. V was clipped by 8 bases and J by 0 bases, with 15 bases between them. The CDR3 DNA reads as TGTGCCAGCGGTCGAGACACTCCTAGCACAGATACGCAGTATTTT. This encodes CASGRDTPSTDTQYF.

The rearrangement uses TRBV28 and TRBJ2-7; D gene ambiguous. This CDR3 comprises 13 residues. Deletions cut 5 bases from V and 3 bases from J, with 11 bases between. CDR1 MDHEN and CDR2 SYDVKM come from the germline V gene. This CDR3 is CASSPRAFYEQYF. The CDR3 DNA follows: TGTGCCAGCAGTCCCCGGGCCTTCTACGAGCAGTACTTC.

CDR3 nucleotide sequence: TGCGCCAGCGGACTAACAGACAGCGGGGTAACCTACGAGCAGTACTTC. Translation gives CASGLTDSGVTYEQYF. The chain recombines TRBV5-1 with TRBJ2-7, with TRBD2 matching over 7 bases. This CDR3 is 16 amino acids long. J gave up 2 bases and V 7 bases, and 15 bases lay outside the gene matches. In germline, CDR1 is SGHRS, CDR2 YFSETQ.

Notes on this clone: Other DNA variants within this sample encode the same CDR3. The V call is TRBV6-1, the J call TRBJ2-3, with D possibly being TRBD1 (5 bases). There are 15 residues in the CDR3. CDR1 MNHNS and CDR2 SASEGT come from the germline V gene. V lost 3 bases to trimming and J lost 0 bases, with 10 bases between them. The CDR3 DNA reads as TGTGCCAGCAGTGATAGGACAAGGAGCACAGATACGCAGTATTTT. Its translation: CASSDRTRSTDTQYF.

This sequence joins TRBV13 and TRBJ1-2, with a possible D match to TRBD1 (5 bases). Trimming removed 1 base at V and 9 bases at J, with 15 bases between. There are 14 residues in the CDR3. From germline, CDR1 is PRHDT and CDR2 FYEKMQ (reference sequence). CDR3 coding DNA: TGTGCCAGCAGCTTAGAGGGTCAGGGAGGAAGCTACACCTTC. Its translation: CASSLEGQGGSYTF.

The V and J genes are TRBV5-8 and TRBJ2-7, with D unresolved. This CDR3 has 11 amino acids. Germline CDR1 reads SGHTS; CDR2 reads YDEGEE. The ends were cut back, 2 bases at V and 9 bases at J, with 9 bases in the middle. This CDR3 reads CASSLSSPQYF. DNA for the CDR3: TGTGCCAGCAGCTTATCTTCGCCGCAGTACTTC.

In its sample, this clone was seen once. The chain couples TRBV11-2 to TRBJ2-7, with 11 positions matching TRBD2. Germline V gives CDR1 SGHAT, CDR2 FQNNGV. This CDR3 has 15 residues. Unmatched junction bases numbered 6, after V lost 2 bases and J lost 6 bases. The CDR3 DNA is TGTGCCAGCAGCTTAAATAGCGGGAGGGTAACCGAGCAGTACTTC. Its translation is CASSLNSGRVTEQYF.

The rearrangement uses TRBV29-1 and TRBJ1-1; TRBD1 is a possible D gene (5 bases). V gave up 4 bases and J gave up 6 bases, with 18 bases separating them. The CDR3 runs 14 residues. Germline assignment: CDR1 SQVTM and CDR2 ANQGSEA. For the CDR3, the DNA is TGCAGCGTTGTGCAAGCGAGGGGTAAGTCTGAAGCTTTCTTT. Residues: CSVVQARGKSEAFF.

This chain joins TRBV9 and TRBJ1-3; D remains ambiguous. The CDR3 is made up of 16 amino acids. The V gene's germline CDR1 is SGDLS and CDR2 YYNGEE. Between the trimmed V and J ends, which lost 4 bases and 4 bases, there was a span of 18 bases. The CDR3 DNA sequence: TGTGCCAGCAGCCTCCGCTTGGAGGGCTGGGGAAACACCATATATTTT. Amino acids: CASSLRLEGWGNTIYF.

J is TRBJ2-1 and V is TRBV5-1; maybe TRBD1 (6 bases). The CDR3 has 14 residues. Trimming took 0 bases from V and 5 from J, leaving 9 bases between them. Germline values: CDR1 SGHRS, CDR2 YFSETQ. Written as DNA, the CDR3 is TGCGCCAGCAGCTTGGTTAGGGGGAACAATGAGCAGTTCTTC. Its protein is CASSLVRGNNEQFF.